One and the same sample provided the 31 T cell receptor beta chains below, sequenced in a study of control samples from healthy donors and cancer patients. Generated by immunoSEQ multiplex PCR, the TCRdb table keeps only in-frame clones and is missing some. The sample includes about 150,000 clones, over 85% of them seen just once. Source material: blood. These receptors were collected from a man between 50 and 59 years old in good health.

J is TRBJ1-3 and V is TRBV5-1; 8 bases are shared with TRBD1. The CDR3 sequence is 14 residues long. With V trimmed by 4 bases and J by 4 bases, 4 bases remained unmatched. Germline CDR1 reads SGHRS; CDR2 reads YFSETQ. The CDR3 DNA reads as TGCGCCAGCAGCCAGGGGGCAGACGGAAACACCATATATTTT. Residues: CASSQGADGNTIYF.

This chain joins TRBV10-3 and TRBJ2-7; 10 positions match TRBD1. The junction had 5 bases not matched to a gene; V was cut back by 9 bases and J by 6 bases. This CDR3 has 12 residues. Germline loops: CDR1 ENHRY, CDR2 SYGVKD. The CDR3 DNA follows: TGTGCCATTGACCGGGACAGGGGCGAGCAGTACTTC. Translated, it gives CAIDRDRGEQYF.

The V call is TRBV28, the J call TRBJ1-1; TRBD1 matches 10 bases. CDR3 size: 15 residues. Germline V CDR1 and CDR2: MDHEN, SYDVKM. The trim removed 5 bases at V and 2 bases at J, leaving 5 bases unmatched. The CDR3 DNA sequence: TGTGCCAGCAGTCTCCGGACAGGGGGTAACACTGAAGCTTTCTTT. Its translation: CASSLRTGGNTEAFF. Variable domain in full (rest from reference TRBV28 and TRBJ1-1): DVKVTQSSRYLVKRTGEKVFLECVQDMDHENMFWYRQDPGLGLRLIYFSYDVKMKEKGDIPEGYSVSREKKERFSLILESASTNQTSMYLCASSLRTGGNTEAFFGQGTRLTVV.

The chain combines TRBV24-1 with TRBJ1-5; D not certain. CDR1 and CDR2 (germline): KGHDR, SFDVKD. The CDR3 has 14 amino acids. V was clipped by 4 bases and J by 3 bases, with 9 bases between them. CDR3 nucleotide sequence: TGTGCCACCAGTGACTACAGATCCAATCAGCCCCAGCATTTT. Amino acids: CATSDYRSNQPQHF.

The V gene is TRBV3-1 (or the pseudogene TRBV3-2), the J gene TRBJ1-6, with D possibly matching TRBD1 (5 bases). Looked up from germline, CDR1 is LGHDT and CDR2 is YNNKEL (reference sequence). The CDR3 consists of 16 residues. The V end lost 0 bases, the J end lost 9 bases, and 15 bases lay between the germline ends. In nucleotides, the CDR3 is TGTGCCAGCAGCCAAGATCTAACGGGGGAAAGTTCACCCCTCCACTTT. This encodes CASSQDLTGESSPLHF.

The chain has TRBV6-5 and TRBJ2-7; D remains ambiguous. Germline V gives CDR1 MNHEY, CDR2 SVGAGI. V shed 2 bases and J shed 3 bases, with 8 bases lying between them. The CDR3 is 13 residues long. DNA of the CDR3: TGTGCCAGCAGTTACCTGGCCAGCTACGAGCAGTACTTC. This gives the protein CASSYLASYEQYF.

The chain couples TRBV7-9 to TRBJ2-5, with 7 nucleotides matching TRBD2. Germline V gene data show CDR1 as SEHNR and CDR2 as FQNEAQ (reference sequence). V dropped 8 bases and J dropped 1; count of bases not matched to a gene: 7. The CDR3 extends over 14 amino acids. This CDR3 reads CASSGGRSQETQYF. For the CDR3, the DNA is TGTGCCAGCTCCGGCGGGAGAAGCCAAGAGACCCAGTACTTC.

With regard to this clone: Other DNA sequences of this sample code for an identical CDR3. This chain connects TRBV28 to TRBJ2-3, with 12 nucleotides matching TRBD2. CDR1 and CDR2 (germline): MDHEN, SYDVKM. CDR3 length equals 14 residues. J gave up 3 bases and V 6 bases, and 1 base lay outside the gene matches. CDR3: CASRLAGGTDTQYF. CDR3 nucleotides: TGTGCCAGCAGACTAGCGGGAGGAACAGATACGCAGTATTTT.

The gene calls are TRBV29-1 and TRBJ2-3, with 8 bases matching TRBD2. V shed 4 bases and J 3 bases; nucleotides not matched to a gene: 12. CDR3 size: 16 residues. From germline, CDR1 is SQVTM and CDR2 ANQGSEA. The CDR3 here is CSVGSPAGGRTDTQYF. CDR3 coding DNA: TGCAGCGTTGGGTCTCCGGCGGGAGGTAGGACAGATACGCAGTATTTT.

This rearrangement joins TRBV12-3 or TRBV12-4 to TRBJ1-6, with D uncertain. Trimming stripped 6 bases from V and 9 bases from J, with 9 bases between. The CDR3 is 12 residues long. This chain's CDR3 is CASSLQFSPLHF. Written as DNA, the CDR3 is TGTGCCAGCAGCCTACAGTTTTCACCCCTCCACTTT.

This clone was recorded once. CDR3: CAASGSSDTQYF. The CDR3 DNA reads TGTGCCGCTAGCGGGAGTAGTGATACGCAGTATTTT. J is TRBJ2-3 and V is TRBV5-4; 10 bases align to TRBD2. Germline assignment: CDR1 SGHNT and CDR2 YYREEE (reference sequence). CDR3 length equals 12 residues. The trim removed 10 bases at V and 6 bases at J, leaving 5 bases unmatched.

The rearrangement joins TRBV19 to TRBJ1-5; 9 nucleotides align to TRBD1. The CDR3 length is 15 residues. CDR1 and CDR2 from the germline V gene are LNHDA and SQIVND (reference sequence). Germline trimming cut 7 bases from V and 2 bases from J; bases unmatched to any gene: 6. This chain's CDR3 is CASMRRDRGNQPQHF. The CDR3 DNA reads as TGTGCCAGTATGCGCCGGGACAGGGGCAATCAGCCCCAGCATTTT.

This clone was picked up one time. V is TRBV29-1 and J is TRBJ1-3, with 7 nucleotides matching TRBD1. The V and J ends lost 4 bases and 4 bases, in that order; junction bases with no gene match: 10. The V gene's germline CDR1 is SQVTM and CDR2 ANQGSEA. The CDR3 extends over 15 amino acids. The CDR3: CSVGGRGVFGNTIYF. The CDR3 nucleotides are TGCAGCGTTGGGGGCAGGGGGGTTTTCGGAAACACCATATATTTT.

The rearrangement links TRBV11-2 to TRBJ2-2; 9 bases are shared with TRBD2. Germline V lookup: CDR1 SGHAT, CDR2 FQNNGV. The CDR3 is made up of 17 amino acids. V dropped 4 bases and J dropped 0; count of bases not matched to a gene: 6. The chain's CDR3 is CASSSPGTSSNTGELFF. CDR3 in DNA: TGTGCCAGCAGCTCCCCCGGGACTAGCTCGAACACCGGGGAGCTGTTTTTT.

This clone was detected a few times. This chain connects TRBV19 to TRBJ2-4, with D perhaps given as TRBD1 or TRBD2 (5 bases each). Germline values: CDR1 LNHDA, CDR2 SQIVND (reference sequence). The CDR3 is 17 amino acids. Trimming shortened V by 7 bases and J by 0 bases, and 19 bases separated the two germline ends. CDR3 nucleotides: TGTGCCAGTACGGGGCGGAACCACGGAGGAGCCAAAAACATTCAGTACTTC. It is translated as CASTGRNHGGAKNIQYF.

CDR3 sequence reads: CASSSYRDRRNTIYF. In DNA form, the CDR3 reads TGTGCCAGCAGCTCGTACAGGGATCGGAGGAACACCATATATTTT. The chain has TRBV7-9 and TRBJ1-3; possibly TRBD1 for D (6 bases). The V end was cut by 4 bases, the J end by 7 bases, with 17 bases between. Germline CDR1 reads SEHNR; CDR2 reads FQNEAQ (reference sequence). This CDR3 has 15 amino acids.

J is TRBJ1-6 and V is TRBV28; D is undetermined. CDR1 and CDR2 (germline): MDHEN, SYDVKM. The germline V and J ends were trimmed by 2 bases and 7 bases, with 15 bases remaining between them. There are 16 residues in the CDR3. CDR3 in amino acids: CASSLRGNLENSPLHF. The CDR3, as DNA: TGTGCCAGCAGTTTACGTGGGAATCTGGAGAATTCACCCCTCCACTTT.

The chain carries TRBV2 and TRBJ2-7; 10 positions agree with TRBD1. Looked up from germline, CDR1 is SNHLY and CDR2 is FYNNEI. Trimming took 4 bases from V and 3 from J; bases not matched to a gene: 12. The CDR3 is 17 amino acids. The CDR3 protein is CASSGYRRDRGSYEQYF. DNA for the CDR3: TGTGCCAGCAGTGGATACCGTCGGGACAGGGGAAGCTACGAGCAGTACTTC. The full variable domain, in which reference TRBV2 and TRBJ2-7 provide the parts outside the CDR3, is EPEVTQTPSHQVTQMGQEVILRCVPISNHLYFYWYRQILGQKVEFLVSFYNNEISEKSEIFDDQFSVERPDGSNFTLKIRSTKLEDSAMYFCASSGYRRDRGSYEQYFGPGTRLTVT.

The rearrangement joins TRBV19 to TRBJ1-2; D is unresolved. The V end was cut by 2 bases, the J end by 0 bases, with 7 bases between. Germline V gives CDR1 LNHDA, CDR2 SQIVND (reference sequence). The length of the CDR3 is 14 residues. CDR3 region: CASSITAANYGYTF. The CDR3 DNA follows: TGTGCCAGTAGTATAACAGCAGCTAACTATGGCTACACCTTC.

The CDR3 protein is CAWSYGGLAGGPRYF. CDR3 coding DNA: TGTGCCTGGAGTTATGGGGGACTAGCGGGAGGGCCACGGTACTTC. The J gene is TRBJ2-7, the V gene TRBV30; TRBD2 matches at 16 bases. This CDR3 spans 15 amino acids. V shed 2 bases and J 12 bases; nucleotides not matched to a gene: 10. Germline V CDR1 and CDR2: GTSNPN, SVGIG (reference sequence).

This rearrangement joins TRBV4-1 to TRBJ2-5; TRBD2 matches at 8 bases. This CDR3 has 15 amino acids. The V gene end was trimmed by 4 bases and the J gene end by 3 bases; junction bases not matched to a gene: 7. Germline V gives CDR1 MGHRA, CDR2 YSYEKL. The CDR3 sequence: CASSLIGLAKETQYF. CDR3 DNA sequence: TGCGCCAGCAGCCTTATCGGACTAGCTAAAGAGACCCAGTACTTC.

This clone has a single count. The chain combines TRBV3-1 (or the pseudogene TRBV3-2) with TRBJ2-7, with 11 bases aligning to TRBD2. CDR1 and CDR2 from the germline V gene are LGHDT and YNNKEL (reference sequence). The ends lost 1 base at V and 5 bases at J; junction bases unmatched: 16. CDR3 length: 19 amino acids. CDR3 in DNA: TGTGCCAGCAGCCAAGGCCTTAGACTAGCGGGATTCCCCCCCCACGAGCAGTACTTC. Protein product: CASSQGLRLAGFPPHEQYF.

This clone appeared a few times. The V call is TRBV28, the J call TRBJ1-5, with a tentative D call TRBD1 (6 bases). The CDR3 length is 16 residues. The germline V gene has CDR1 MDHEN and CDR2 SYDVKM. V was shortened by 5 bases and J by 5 bases, with 19 bases between the two germline ends. CDR3 in DNA: TGTGCCAGCAGTCCACACTCGGGGGCTCGGTATCAGCCCCAGCATTTT. It translates to CASSPHSGARYQPQHF. The entire variable domain, with the rest obtained from reference TRBV28 and TRBJ1-5, is as follows: DVKVTQSSRYLVKRTGEKVFLECVQDMDHENMFWYRQDPGLGLRLIYFSYDVKMKEKGDIPEGYSVSREKKERFSLILESASTNQTSMYLCASSPHSGARYQPQHFGDGTRLSIL.

The CDR3 coding sequence is TGTGCCAGCAGCCGGGGGACTTTTTTGGCCTACGAGCAGTACTTC. Protein sequence: CASSRGTFLAYEQYF. The genes are TRBV3-1 (or the pseudogene TRBV3-2) and TRBJ2-7; D is possibly TRBD2 (6 bases). The V gene lost 4 bases and the J gene lost 2 bases, with 15 bases spanning the gap. Germline lookup yields CDR1 LGHDT and CDR2 YNNKEL (reference sequence). This CDR3 region has 15 residues.

This clone came up once. The sample holds other DNA sequences that translate to the same CDR3. The rearrangement links TRBV12-3 or TRBV12-4 to TRBJ1-4, with D unclear. V shed 1 base and J shed 7 bases, with 1 base lying between them. This CDR3 spans 11 amino acids. The CDR3 nucleotides are TGTGCCAGCAGTTTAGGTGAAAAACTGTTTTTT. Its translation: CASSLGEKLFF.

This sequence joins TRBV5-1 and TRBJ2-7, with 7 bases aligning to TRBD2. V lost 3 bases, J lost 5 bases, and 8 bases stayed unmatched. CDR1 and CDR2 (germline): SGHRS, YFSETQ. The CDR3 spans 14 residues. The CDR3 DNA reads as TGCGCCAGCAGCTGGAGCGGGGTAATGGACGAGCAGTACTTC. Protein product: CASSWSGVMDEQYF. The variable domain in full, completed from reference TRBV5-1 and TRBJ2-7, reads KAGVTQTPRYLIKTRGQQVTLSCSPISGHRSVSWYQQTPGQGLQFLFEYFSETQRNKGNFPGRFSGRQFSNSRSEMNVSTLELGDSALYLCASSWSGVMDEQYFGPGTRLTVT.

The chain is built from TRBV5-1 and TRBJ1-1, with 9 bases fitting TRBD1. Germline CDR1 SGHRS, CDR2 YFSETQ. CDR3 length: 13 residues. Trimming took 4 bases from V and 4 from J; bases not matched to a gene: 2. The CDR3 DNA is TGCGCCAGCAGCGAACAGGGGGCCACTGAAGCTTTCTTT. Translation gives CASSEQGATEAFF.

This chain connects TRBV24-1 to TRBJ1-4, with a weak D call TRBD1 (5 bases). Germline V CDR1 and CDR2: KGHDR, SFDVKD. This CDR3 is built from 14 residues. Trimming removed 2 bases from V and 5 bases from J, with 8 bases in between. The DNA for the CDR3 is TGTGCCACCAGTGATTCACAGGCAAATGAAAAACTGTTTTTT. Translated: CATSDSQANEKLFF.

The gene calls are TRBV27 and TRBJ2-7, with D tentatively TRBD2 (6 bases). Per the germline V gene, CDR1 is MNHEY and CDR2 is SMNVEV (reference sequence). Trimming removed 5 bases at V and 2 bases at J, with 19 bases between. This CDR3 is 16 amino acids long. The CDR3 reads CASSPHRGDSTYEQYF. CDR3 DNA sequence: TGTGCCAGCAGTCCACACCGTGGGGACTCGACCTACGAGCAGTACTTC.

This clone was recorded once. J is TRBJ1-6 and V is TRBV30; D is unresolved. Between the trimmed V and J ends, which lost 3 bases and 5 bases, there was a span of 20 bases. From germline, CDR1 is GTSNPN and CDR2 SVGIG (reference sequence). This CDR3 region has 17 residues. Written as DNA, the CDR3 is TGTGCCTGGAGCGTATCACAATCCCGGGCCCATAATTCACCCCTCCACTTT. As protein: CAWSVSQSRAHNSPLHF.

J is TRBJ1-1 and V is TRBV5-1; TRBD1 matches at 8 bases. The ends lost 4 bases at V and 5 bases at J; junction bases unmatched: 4. Germline V gene data show CDR1 as SGHRS and CDR2 as YFSETQ. This CDR3 contains 13 residues. Here the CDR3 DNA reads TGCGCCAGCAGCGTAACAGGGGGAACTGAAGCTTTCTTT. Residues: CASSVTGGTEAFF.